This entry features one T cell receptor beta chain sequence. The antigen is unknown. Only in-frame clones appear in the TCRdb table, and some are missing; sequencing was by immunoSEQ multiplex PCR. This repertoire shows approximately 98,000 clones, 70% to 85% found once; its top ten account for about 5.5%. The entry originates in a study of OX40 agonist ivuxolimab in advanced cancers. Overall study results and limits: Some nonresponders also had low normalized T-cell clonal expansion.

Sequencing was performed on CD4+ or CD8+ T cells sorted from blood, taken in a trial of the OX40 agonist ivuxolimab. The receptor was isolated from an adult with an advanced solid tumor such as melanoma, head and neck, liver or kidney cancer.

The CDR3 DNA is TGTGCCAGCAGCGCCCCCCCGGGACAGGGTATCGCTTTCTTT. Its translation is CASSAPPGQGIAFF. This sequence joins TRBV7-9 and TRBJ1-1, with 9 bases aligning to TRBD1. V was clipped by 5 bases and J by 11 bases; unmatched bases: 12. Germline V gene data show CDR1 as SEHNR and CDR2 as FQNEAQ (reference sequence). The CDR3 is 14 amino acids.